This T cell receptor (beta chain) is from a study of early T cells in non-severe SARS-CoV-2 infection. The CDR3 has 17 amino acids. The trim removed 0 bases at V and 2 bases at J, leaving 7 bases unmatched. CDR1 is KGHSH, CDR2 LQKENI, per germline. Unique molecular identifiers tagged individual cDNA molecules. TCRdb re-called the 5' RACE reads with MiXCR, one entry per CDR3 protein. The table lists tens of thousands of distinct CDR3 sequences, around 8% of them singletons, with 10% in the top ten. This clonotype was counted at least ten times. Specimen: whole blood, collected at baseline. The source of this sequence is an adult who was a healthcare worker with PCR-confirmed SARS-CoV-2 infection or an uninfected control (not recorded which). This sequence joins TRBV18 and TRBJ1-5; TRBD1 agrees at 7 bases. The CDR3 bases are TGTGCCAGCTCACCACCGGCAGGGGGAGAGGGCAATCAGCCCCAGCATTTT. Translated, it gives CASSPPAGGEGNQPQHF.